Listed below are T cell receptor beta chains from one sample, sequenced in a study of shared clonotypes between healthy human individuals. The data were produced by immunoSEQ multiplex PCR, yet TCRdb's version contains in-frame clones alone and is incomplete. The sample includes over a million clones, approximately 80% seen only once; the top ten take under 0.8%. Sequenced: memory CD4+ T cells from PBMCs. These receptors were taken from a man between 18 and 35 years old in good health. Some clones in this sample may be carry-over from other donors' samples. The CDR3 runs from the conserved cysteine through the conserved F or W. Each record gives: V gene, D gene, clone size, J gene, CDR3 protein, CDR3 DNA. A D gene is named only where the DNA matches it firmly. Expanded clones get a size class; other rows say once, few or many, or leave the size out.

V: TRBV11-2; D: -; size: -; J: TRBJ2-2; CDR3: CASRVSVTGELFF; DNA: TGTGCCAGCAGGGTTTCGGTCACCGGGGAGCTGTTTTTT
V: TRBV7-3; D: -; size: -; J: TRBJ2-1; CDR3: CASSLIASSSYNEQFF; DNA: TGTGCCAGCAGCTTAATTGCGTCGAGCTCCTACAATGAGCAGTTCTTC
V: TRBV28; D: -; size: -; J: TRBJ2-7; CDR3: CASSWGTEREQYF; DNA: TGTGCCAGCAGTTGGGGGACGGAACGTGAGCAGTACTTC
V: TRBV6-1; D: -; size: -; J: TRBJ1-5; CDR3: CATSRGYSNQPQHF; DNA: TGTGCCACCTCAAGAGGATATAGCAATCAGCCCCAGCATTTT
V: TRBV10-3; D: TRBD1; size: -; J: TRBJ2-1; CDR3: CAISEHPGQGAGEQFF; DNA: TGTGCCATCAGTGAGCACCCGGGACAGGGGGCCGGTGAGCAGTTCTTC
V: TRBV4-2; D: -; size: once; J: TRBJ2-5; CDR3: CASSLTRRETQYF; DNA: TGTGCCAGCAGCCTGACCCGGCGGGAGACCCAGTACTTC
V: TRBV5-1; D: -; size: -; J: TRBJ2-4; CDR3: CASSLDHGDIQYF; DNA: TGCGCCAGCAGCTTGGATCACGGGGACATTCAGTACTTC
V: TRBV29-1; D: TRBD1; size: once; J: TRBJ1-4; CDR3: CSAFPGGQGSEKLFF; DNA: TGCAGCGCCTTCCCCGGGGGACAGGGATCTGAAAAACTGTTTTTT
V: TRBV6-5; D: -; size: -; J: TRBJ2-7; CDR3: CASSPGGEGSYEQYF; DNA: TGTGCCAGCAGTCCTGGGGGTGAGGGGTCCTACGAGCAGTACTTC
V: TRBV5-1; D: TRBD1; size: -; J: TRBJ2-7; CDR3: CASSFSGGDSYEQYF; DNA: TGCGCCAGCAGCTTTTCAGGGGGTGATTCCTACGAGCAGTACTTC
V: TRBV5-1; D: -; size: -; J: TRBJ2-3; CDR3: CASTWVDGDTQYF; DNA: TGCGCCAGCACCTGGGTAGATGGAGATACGCAGTATTTT
V: TRBV7-8; D: -; size: few; J: TRBJ2-1; CDR3: CASSTGPSGNEQFF; DNA: TGTGCCAGCAGCACCGGCCCATCTGGAAATGAGCAGTTCTTC
V: TRBV18; D: TRBD2; size: -; J: TRBJ2-1; CDR3: CASSPISGSWHEQFF; DNA: TGTGCCAGCTCACCGATTAGCGGGAGTTGGCATGAGCAGTTCTTC
V: TRBV2; D: -; size: -; J: TRBJ1-1; CDR3: CASSPRQNTEAFF; DNA: TGTGCCAGCAGTCCTAGACAGAACACTGAAGCTTTCTTT
V: TRBV6-4; D: -; size: few; J: TRBJ1-1; CDR3: CASSSRRGTEAFF; DNA: TGTGCCAGCAGTTCGAGAAGGGGTACTGAAGCTTTCTTT
V: TRBV7-2; D: -; size: -; J: TRBJ2-5; CDR3: CASSLMAKTQYF; DNA: TGTGCCAGCAGCTTAATGGCGAAGACCCAGTACTTC
V: TRBV18; D: -; size: -; J: TRBJ1-1; CDR3: CASSPPGNTEAFF; DNA: TGTGCCAGCTCACCCCCCGGGAACACTGAAGCTTTCTTT
V: TRBV7-3; D: -; size: -; J: TRBJ2-4; CDR3: CASSLNNPQSGSLQYF; DNA: TGTGCCAGCAGCTTAAATAATCCTCAGAGCGGAAGTCTTCAGTACTTC
V: TRBV11-2; D: -; size: few; J: TRBJ2-2; CDR3: CASSPIGRAGAGELFF; DNA: TGTGCCAGCAGCCCCATTGGGAGGGCAGGGGCCGGGGAGCTGTTTTTT
V: TRBV11-2; D: TRBD1; size: -; J: TRBJ1-5; CDR3: CASSLQGAGQPQHF; DNA: TGTGCCAGCAGCTTACAGGGGGCTGGGCAGCCCCAGCATTTT
V: TRBV6-5; D: -; size: -; J: TRBJ2-1; CDR3: CASSPKHNEQFF; DNA: TGTGCCAGCAGTCCTAAGCACAATGAGCAGTTCTTC
V: TRBV25-1; D: -; size: many; J: TRBJ1-2; CDR3: CASSKGEWTFGYTF; DNA: TGTGCCAGCAGTAAAGGGGAATGGACATTTGGCTACACCTTC
V: TRBV25-1; D: -; size: few; J: TRBJ1-2; CDR3: CASSRGGGAMGYGYTF; DNA: TGTGCCAGCAGTAGAGGGGGAGGGGCCATGGGGTATGGCTACACCTTC
V: TRBV28; D: -; size: -; J: TRBJ2-1; CDR3: CASSSRGRGSSYNEQFF; DNA: TGTGCCAGCAGTTCCAGGGGGCGGGGGAGCTCCTACAATGAGCAGTTCTTC
V: TRBV6-6; D: TRBD2; size: -; J: TRBJ2-3; CDR3: CASSQGLAGAIDTQYF; DNA: TGTGCCAGCAGTCAGGGACTAGCGGGAGCGATAGATACGCAGTATTTT
V: TRBV28; D: -; size: -; J: TRBJ2-7; CDR3: CASSLISGASPSSYEQYF; DNA: TGTGCCAGCAGTTTAATCTCTGGGGCCAGCCCGAGCTCCTACGAGCAGTACTTC
V: TRBV5-1; D: -; size: -; J: TRBJ2-5; CDR3: CASSLVAGPQETQYF; DNA: TGCGCCAGCAGCTTGGTGGCGGGCCCCCAAGAGACCCAGTACTTC
V: TRBV4-2; D: -; size: -; J: TRBJ1-1; CDR3: CASSQPGTRHEAFF; DNA: TGTGCCAGCAGCCAACCCGGGACCAGGCATGAAGCTTTCTTT
V: TRBV28; D: -; size: -; J: TRBJ2-3; CDR3: CASSPTGGADTQYF; DNA: TGTGCCAGCAGTCCTACAGGAGGGGCGGATACGCAGTATTTT
V: TRBV2; D: -; size: -; J: TRBJ2-2; CDR3: CATRRDLTPGELFF; DNA: TGTGCCACCAGACGGGACCTAACTCCCGGGGAGCTGTTTTTT
V: TRBV28; D: TRBD1; size: -; J: TRBJ1-2; CDR3: CASSLGQGVFYGYTF; DNA: TGTGCCAGCAGTTTAGGACAGGGGGTCTTCTATGGCTACACCTTC
V: TRBV7-9; D: TRBD2; size: -; J: TRBJ2-2; CDR3: CASSTTSGAGELFF; DNA: TGTGCCAGCAGCACAACTAGCGGTGCCGGGGAGCTGTTTTTT
V: TRBV30; D: -; size: -; J: TRBJ2-2; CDR3: CAWWGSGELFF; DNA: TGTGCCTGGTGGGGGTCCGGGGAGCTGTTTTTT
V: TRBV7-2; D: TRBD1; size: -; J: TRBJ2-5; CDR3: CASSFQGQGVETQYF; DNA: TGTGCCAGCAGCTTCCAGGGACAGGGGGTCGAGACCCAGTACTTC
V: TRBV30; D: -; size: -; J: TRBJ2-3; CDR3: CAWGPKDTQYF; DNA: TGTGCCTGGGGGCCGAAAGATACGCAGTATTTT
V: TRBV7-9; D: -; size: -; J: TRBJ2-7; CDR3: CASSLSSGPQTEQYF; DNA: TGTGCCAGCAGCTTATCTTCCGGGCCCCAGACCGAGCAGTACTTC
V: TRBV5-6; D: TRBD1; size: -; J: TRBJ1-4; CDR3: CASSTKTGPSQKLFF; DNA: TGTGCCAGCAGCACCAAGACAGGGCCCAGTCAAAAACTGTTTTTT
V: TRBV20-1; D: -; size: -; J: TRBJ1-2; CDR3: CSARDGGYTF; DNA: TGCAGTGCTAGAGATGGCGGCTACACCTTC
V: TRBV5-1; D: TRBD1; size: -; J: TRBJ2-6; CDR3: CASSRDSLNAGANVLTF; DNA: TGCGCCAGCAGCCGGGACAGCTTGAACGCTGGGGCCAACGTCCTGACTTTC
V: TRBV18; D: TRBD1; size: -; J: TRBJ2-2; CDR3: CASSMQRGQGDTGELFF; DNA: TGTGCCAGCTCTATGCAACGGGGACAGGGGGACACCGGGGAGCTGTTTTTT
V: TRBV28; D: -; size: once; J: TRBJ1-4; CDR3: CASSTSGTDFEKLFF; DNA: TGTGCCAGCAGTACCTCCGGGACGGATTTCGAAAAACTGTTTTTT
V: TRBV28; D: TRBD1; size: -; J: TRBJ2-7; CDR3: CASSLAGTGGYEQYF; DNA: TGTGCCAGCAGCCTGGCCGGGACAGGGGGTTACGAGCAGTACTTC
V: TRBV6-1; D: TRBD2; size: few; J: TRBJ2-1; CDR3: CASILAGDTEQFF; DNA: TGTGCCAGCATTCTAGCGGGAGACACTGAGCAGTTCTTC
V: TRBV5-4; D: TRBD1; size: -; J: TRBJ1-2; CDR3: CASSLQGQGIDGYTF; DNA: TGTGCCAGCAGCTTACAGGGACAGGGAATTGATGGCTACACCTTC
V: TRBV4-1; D: TRBD2; size: once; J: TRBJ2-5; CDR3: CASSQDQGLAGEGETQYF; DNA: TGCGCCAGCAGCCAAGATCAGGGACTAGCGGGAGAGGGGGAGACCCAGTACTTC
V: TRBV5-4; D: TRBD2; size: few; J: TRBJ2-3; CDR3: CASTSTSGPSTDTQYF; DNA: TGTGCCAGCACCTCGACTAGCGGTCCTAGCACAGATACGCAGTATTTT
V: TRBV28; D: -; size: -; J: TRBJ1-2; CDR3: CASSLPLYGYGYTF; DNA: TGTGCCAGCAGTTTACCCCTTTATGGCTATGGCTACACCTTC
V: TRBV4-1; D: -; size: -; J: TRBJ1-5; CDR3: CASSQVGGGKNQPQHF; DNA: TGCGCCAGCAGCCAAGTCGGGGGGGGGAAGAATCAGCCCCAGCATTTT
V: TRBV12-5; D: -; size: once; J: TRBJ2-5; CDR3: CASGRTLTETQYF; DNA: TGTGCTAGTGGTCGGACCCTCACGGAGACCCAGTACTTC
V: TRBV9; D: -; size: -; J: TRBJ2-1; CDR3: CASSVTGPEVYNEQFF; DNA: TGTGCCAGCAGCGTCACAGGGCCCGAGGTATACAATGAGCAGTTCTTC
V: TRBV7-3; D: -; size: once; J: TRBJ2-3; CDR3: CASSLGHELTDTQYF; DNA: TGTGCCAGCAGTCTAGGGCACGAACTCACAGATACGCAGTATTTT
V: TRBV28; D: TRBD2; size: -; J: TRBJ2-1; CDR3: CASSLGAGGNYNEQFF; DNA: TGTGCCAGCAGTTTAGGCGCGGGAGGTAACTACAATGAGCAGTTCTTC
V: TRBV6-5; D: TRBD1; size: -; J: TRBJ2-7; CDR3: CASSQWGQGTYEQYF; DNA: TGTGCCAGCAGCCAGTGGGGACAGGGTACCTACGAGCAGTACTTC
V: TRBV19; D: -; size: once; J: TRBJ2-3; CDR3: CASSPRLSTDTQYF; DNA: TGTGCCAGTAGTCCCCGGCTGAGCACAGATACGCAGTATTTT
V: TRBV28; D: TRBD2; size: few; J: TRBJ2-1; CDR3: CASRYLAGDYNEQFF; DNA: TGTGCCAGCAGGTACCTAGCGGGAGACTACAATGAGCAGTTCTTC
V: TRBV5-1; D: TRBD1; size: -; J: TRBJ1-2; CDR3: CASSFRPEGAQGYTF; DNA: TGCGCCAGCAGCTTCCGCCCAGAGGGGGCGCAAGGCTACACCTTC
V: TRBV7-3; D: -; size: once; J: TRBJ2-2; CDR3: CASSLNSFQNTGELFF; DNA: TGTGCCAGCAGTCTAAACAGCTTCCAGAACACCGGGGAGCTGTTTTTT